The next 21 T cell receptor beta chains were all read from a single sample in a study of blood T cell repertoires in COVID-19. Sequencing used immunoSEQ multiplex PCR; TCRdb keeps in-frame clones, though not all of them. The sample lists approximately 470,000 clones, approximately 90% seen once, with about 0.65% in the top ten. The source material was PBMCs or T cells enriched from blood (not recorded which). The receptors originated from a woman aged 18 to 35 who had recovered from COVID-19.

The chain links TRBV12-5 to TRBJ2-2; D is unresolved. Trimming removed 6 bases from V and 3 bases from J, with 8 bases in between. The CDR3 extends over 13 amino acids. CDR1 and CDR2 from the germline V gene are LGHNT and FRNRAP. CDR3 in DNA: TGTGCTAGTGGCTCTACTGACACCGGGGAGCTGTTTTTT. Residues: CASGSTDTGELFF.

The rearrangement links TRBV7-9 to TRBJ1-6; 11 nucleotides agree with TRBD1. Germline lookup yields CDR1 SEHNR and CDR2 FQNEAQ (reference sequence). Germline trimming cut 5 bases from V and 10 bases from J; bases unmatched to any gene: 7. This CDR3 is built from 15 residues. The CDR3 DNA sequence: TGTGCCAGCAGCCTCGGGACAGGGGGGGCATCACCCCTCCACTTT. This encodes CASSLGTGGASPLHF. The full variable domain, its missing parts supplied by reference TRBV7-9 and TRBJ1-6, is DTGVSQNPRHKITKRGQNVTFRCDPISEHNRLYWYRQTLGQGPEFLTYFQNEAQLEKSRLLSDRFSAERPKGSFSTLEIQRTEQGDSAMYLCASSLGTGGASPLHFGNGTRLTVT.

The chain is built from TRBV6-5 and TRBJ1-2; 8 nucleotides match TRBD1. J was trimmed by 8 bases and V by 0 bases; bases with no gene match: 8. The CDR3 spans 15 residues. The germline V gene has CDR1 MNHEY and CDR2 SVGAGI. CDR3: CASSYSDRTGNGYTF. The CDR3 bases are TGTGCCAGCAGTTACTCCGACAGGACAGGGAACGGCTACACCTTC.

V and J are TRBV2 and TRBJ1-5, with 9 bases fitting TRBD1. After removal of 5 bases from V and 7 bases from J, the junction contained 6 bases not matched to a gene. This CDR3 is built from 14 residues. The germline CDR1 and CDR2 sequences are SNHLY and FYNNEI. CDR3 nucleotide sequence: TGTGCCAGCAGTCGGACAGGGGAGGTACAGCCCCAGCATTTT. Protein product: CASSRTGEVQPQHF.

This chain joins TRBV19 and TRBJ2-2, with D tentatively TRBD1 (5 bases). V lost 9 bases and J 2 bases, leaving 10 bases between the germline ends. Germline V gene data show CDR1 as LNHDA and CDR2 as SQIVND (reference sequence). The CDR3 has 13 amino acids. The CDR3 region has the DNA TGTGCCAGCAGACAGTTTAACACCGGGGAGCTGTTTTTT. It is translated as CASRQFNTGELFF.

The V gene is TRBV7-9, the J gene TRBJ1-5; no reliable D call. The V end was cut by 1 base, the J end by 3 bases, with 7 bases between. The V gene's germline CDR1 is SEHNR and CDR2 FQNEAQ (reference sequence). The CDR3 has 14 residues. The CDR3 loop reads CASSLDGLNQPQHF. For the CDR3, the DNA is TGTGCCAGCAGCTTAGACGGACTCAATCAGCCCCAGCATTTT.

CDR3 residues: CASSIAGADQDTQYF. The CDR3 coding sequence is TGTGCCAGCAGTATAGCGGGGGCGGATCAAGATACGCAGTATTTT. The chain joins TRBV28 to TRBJ2-3, with 9 bases lining up with TRBD2. CDR1 is MDHEN and CDR2 is SYDVKM in the germline V gene. This CDR3 has 15 residues. The junction had 8 bases not matched to a gene; V was cut back by 5 bases and J by 5 bases.

V and J are TRBV15 and TRBJ1-6, with a tentative D call TRBD1 (5 bases). Germline CDR1 LNHNV, CDR2 YYDKDF (reference sequence). The CDR3 extends over 18 amino acids. Trimming stripped 1 base from V and 0 bases from J, with 13 bases between. CDR3: CATSRGGDGSSYNSPLHF. CDR3 DNA: TGTGCCACCAGCAGAGGGGGGGACGGAAGCTCCTATAATTCACCCCTCCACTTT.

The chain couples TRBV29-1 to TRBJ2-2; 7 bases map to TRBD2. Germline CDR1 is SQVTM and CDR2 is ANQGSEA. V shed 5 bases and J 1 base; nucleotides not matched to a gene: 7. There are 15 residues in the CDR3. In nucleotides, the CDR3 is TGCAGCGTTAGATTGGGGGGGAGGAACACCGGGGAGCTGTTTTTT. It translates to CSVRLGGRNTGELFF.

This chain connects TRBV11-3 to TRBJ2-1, with D hard to call. Trimming took off 4 bases at V and 3 bases at J, with 4 bases between the two ends. Germline assignment: CDR1 SGHNT and CDR2 YENEEA. There are 12 residues in the CDR3. Written as DNA, the CDR3 is TGTGCCAGCAGCTCCGGCTACAATGAGCAGTTCTTC. Translation: CASSSGYNEQFF.

The V call is TRBV5-1, the J call TRBJ1-1; 8 bases are shared with TRBD1. Germline V gene data show CDR1 as SGHRS and CDR2 as YFSETQ. V was clipped by 4 bases and J by 1 base; unmatched bases: 3. This CDR3 is built from 14 residues. The CDR3 region is CASSPTGANTEAFF. The DNA of the CDR3 is TGCGCCAGCAGCCCGACAGGGGCGAACACTGAAGCTTTCTTT.

V gene TRBV11-2 combines with J gene TRBJ2-7; D gene unclear. The CDR3 is 11 amino acids. Trimming shortened V by 1 base and J by 5 bases, and 3 bases separated the two germline ends. The germline V gene encodes CDR1 SGHAT and CDR2 FQNNGV. CDR3 sequence reads: CASSLVDEQYF. In nucleotides, the CDR3 is TGTGCCAGCAGCTTAGTAGACGAGCAGTACTTC.

J is TRBJ2-7 and V is TRBV7-6; D may be TRBD2 (6 bases). Trimming removed 5 bases at V and 3 bases at J, with 11 bases between. The V gene's germline CDR1 is SGHVS and CDR2 FNYEAQ. This CDR3 has 13 amino acids. The CDR3 spells CASSQGRGYEQYF. CDR3 coding DNA: TGTGCCAGCAGCCAAGGGCGGGGCTACGAGCAGTACTTC.

The V and J genes are TRBV30 and TRBJ1-4, with D uncertain. The CDR3 loop spans 13 amino acids. The V and J ends lost 1 base and 0 bases respectively, with 3 bases between them. In germline, CDR1 is GTSNPN, CDR2 SVGIG (reference sequence). CDR3 residues: CAWSAATNEKLFF. The CDR3 DNA reads TGTGCCTGGAGTGCGGCAACTAATGAAAAACTGTTTTTT.

The table lists this clone with a count of one. The J gene is TRBJ2-5, the V gene TRBV5-1; no firm D call. The V gene's germline CDR1 is SGHRS and CDR2 YFSETQ. The CDR3 consists of 15 residues. V lost 0 bases, J lost 0 bases, and 9 bases lay in between. In DNA form, the CDR3 reads TGCGCCAGCAGCTTGGGCACGGTGTACCAAGAGACCCAGTACTTC. It specifies CASSLGTVYQETQYF.

The gene calls are TRBV28 and TRBJ1-1; the match to TRBD1 covers 8 bases. J lost 2 bases, V lost 5 bases, and 10 bases had no gene match. Germline lookup yields CDR1 MDHEN and CDR2 SYDVKM. CDR3 length equals 16 residues. CDR3 loop: CASSITVDRENTEAFF. CDR3 sequence (DNA): TGTGCCAGCAGTATTACGGTGGACAGGGAAAACACTGAAGCTTTCTTT. Variable domain in full (rest from reference TRBV28 and TRBJ1-1): DVKVTQSSRYLVKRTGEKVFLECVQDMDHENMFWYRQDPGLGLRLIYFSYDVKMKEKGDIPEGYSVSREKKERFSLILESASTNQTSMYLCASSITVDRENTEAFFGQGTRLTVV.

The chain joins TRBV19 to TRBJ1-1, with D possibly being TRBD1 (6 bases). Germline-derived CDR1 and CDR2 are LNHDA and SQIVND (reference sequence). Between the trimmed V and J ends, which lost 6 bases and 5 bases, there was a span of 13 bases. The CDR3 is 13 amino acids. The CDR3 here is CASSLGTRTEAFF. CDR3 nucleotide sequence: TGTGCCAGTAGCCTCGGGACACGAACTGAAGCTTTCTTT.

The chain is built from TRBV5-5 and TRBJ1-3; tentatively, D is TRBD1 (5 bases). Trimming took off 4 bases at V and 4 bases at J, with 18 bases between the two ends. This CDR3 spans 16 amino acids. The germline V gene has CDR1 SGHKS and CDR2 YYEKEE (reference sequence). CDR3 amino acids: CASSPAGPPSGNTIYF. The DNA for the CDR3 is TGTGCCAGCAGCCCCGCAGGGCCCCCCTCGGGAAACACCATATATTTT.

The chain recombines TRBV12-3 or TRBV12-4 with TRBJ1-3; possible D gene TRBD1, 6 bases. The CDR3 covers 10 residues. Trimming removed 9 bases at V and 8 bases at J, with 8 bases between. The CDR3 reads CASYRDTIYF. The CDR3 DNA follows: TGTGCCAGTTACAGGGACACCATATATTTT.

The gene calls are TRBV2 and TRBJ1-2; 10 bases match TRBD1. V trimming: 4 bases; J trimming: 8 bases; junction bases outside the gene matches: 13. CDR3 length equals 16 residues. CDR1 and CDR2 (germline): SNHLY, FYNNEI. Written as DNA, the CDR3 is TGTGCCAGCAGTGGCCGGGACAGGGGAAGCTCTTACGGCTACACCTTC. Amino acids: CASSGRDRGSSYGYTF.

V is TRBV3-1 (or the pseudogene TRBV3-2) and J is TRBJ2-1, with D maybe TRBD1 (6 bases). This CDR3 contains 13 residues. Germline V gives CDR1 LGHDT, CDR2 YNNKEL (reference sequence). V lost 1 base and J 15 bases, leaving 16 bases between the germline ends. For the CDR3, the DNA is TGTGCCAGCAGCCAAGTGAGGACAGCTCAGCGGTTCTTC. Amino acids: CASSQVRTAQRFF.